This TCR beta chain appears in the sequencing data of a study of T cells in tumors after PD-1 blockade. Looking at the study overall: Some patients also took daily vismodegib 150 mg during anti-PD-1 treatment.

Template: tumor biopsy or peripheral blood genomic DNA, about 616-6,004 ng per sample. The method was immunoSEQ multiplex PCR; TCRdb's version includes in-frame clones alone and lacks a portion of them. Of about 47,000 clones listed, roughly three quarters are singletons. The TCR was taken from a human donor with advanced basal cell or squamous cell carcinoma (not recorded which). Here the sequenced sample was PBMCs, taken before anti-PD-1 therapy.

The CDR3 region has the DNA TGTGCCAGCAGCTTGGCTAGCGCACCGCGTGAGCAGTTCTTC. It yields the protein CASSLASAPREQFF. The V call is TRBV7-2, the J call TRBJ2-1; a weak D match, TRBD2 (6 bases). V was clipped by 3 bases and J by 9 bases, with 15 bases between them. Per germline, CDR1 SGHTA and CDR2 FQGNSA. The CDR3 has 14 amino acids.